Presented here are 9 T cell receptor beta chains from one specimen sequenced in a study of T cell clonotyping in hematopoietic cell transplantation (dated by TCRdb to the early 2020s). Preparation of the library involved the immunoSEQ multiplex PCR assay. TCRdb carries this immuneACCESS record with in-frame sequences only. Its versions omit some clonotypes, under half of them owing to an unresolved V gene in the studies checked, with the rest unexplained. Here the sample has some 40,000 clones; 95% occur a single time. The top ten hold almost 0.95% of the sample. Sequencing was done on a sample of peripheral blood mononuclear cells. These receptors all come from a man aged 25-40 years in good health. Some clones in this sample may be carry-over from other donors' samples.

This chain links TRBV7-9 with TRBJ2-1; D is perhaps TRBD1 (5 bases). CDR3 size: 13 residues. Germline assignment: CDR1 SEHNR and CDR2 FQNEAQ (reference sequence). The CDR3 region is CAETELSYNEQFF. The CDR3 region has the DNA TGTGCAGAGACAGAGCTCTCCTACAATGAGCAGTTCTTC.

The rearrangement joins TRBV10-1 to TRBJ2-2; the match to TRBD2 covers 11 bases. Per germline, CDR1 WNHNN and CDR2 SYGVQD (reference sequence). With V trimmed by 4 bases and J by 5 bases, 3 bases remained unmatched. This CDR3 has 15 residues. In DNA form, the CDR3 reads TGCGCCAGCAGTGCAAGACTAGCGGGAACCGGGGAGCTGTTTTTT. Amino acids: CASSARLAGTGELFF.

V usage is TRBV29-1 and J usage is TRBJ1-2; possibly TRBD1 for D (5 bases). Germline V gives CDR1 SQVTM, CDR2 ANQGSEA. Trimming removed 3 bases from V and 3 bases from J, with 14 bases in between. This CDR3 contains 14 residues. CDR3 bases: TGCAGCGTTGAGGCCGCAGGGTGGGACTATGGCTACACCTTC. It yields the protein CSVEAAGWDYGYTF.

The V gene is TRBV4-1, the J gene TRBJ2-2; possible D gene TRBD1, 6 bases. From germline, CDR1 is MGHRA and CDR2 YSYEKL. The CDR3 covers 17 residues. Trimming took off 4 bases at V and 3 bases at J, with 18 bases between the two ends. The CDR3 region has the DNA TGCGCCAGCAGCCCCTACTCGACAGGTTACGACACCGGGGAGCTGTTTTTT. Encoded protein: CASSPYSTGYDTGELFF.

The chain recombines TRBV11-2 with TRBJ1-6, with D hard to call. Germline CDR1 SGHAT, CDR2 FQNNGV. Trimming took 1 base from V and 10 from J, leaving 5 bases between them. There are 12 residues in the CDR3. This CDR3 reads CASSLVASPLHF. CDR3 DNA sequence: TGTGCCAGCAGCTTAGTAGCCTCACCCCTCCACTTT. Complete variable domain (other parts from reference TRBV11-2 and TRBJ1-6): EAGVAQSPRYKIIEKRQSVAFWCNPISGHATLYWYQQILGQGPKLLIQFQNNGVVDDSQLPKDRFSAERLKGVDSTLKIQPAKLEDSAVYLCASSLVASPLHFGNGTRLTVT.

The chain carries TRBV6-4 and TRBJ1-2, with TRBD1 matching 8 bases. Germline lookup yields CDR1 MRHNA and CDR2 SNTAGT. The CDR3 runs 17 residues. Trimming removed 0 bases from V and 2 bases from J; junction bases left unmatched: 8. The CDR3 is CASSDSGTGGGNYGYTF. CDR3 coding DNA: TGTGCCAGCAGTGACTCGGGGACAGGTGGGGGAAACTATGGCTACACCTTC.

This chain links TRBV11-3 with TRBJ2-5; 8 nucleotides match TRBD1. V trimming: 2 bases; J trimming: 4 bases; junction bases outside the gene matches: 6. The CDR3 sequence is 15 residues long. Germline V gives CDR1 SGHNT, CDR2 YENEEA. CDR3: CASSLRPGGIETQYF. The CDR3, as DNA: TGTGCCAGCAGCTTAAGGCCAGGGGGCATAGAGACCCAGTACTTC.

In DNA, the CDR3 is TGTGCCAGCAGCGTCCGAGGGGGCGGGGGCTACACCTTC. Its protein is CASSVRGGGGYTF. The genes are TRBV9 and TRBJ1-2; 7 bases line up with TRBD1. The CDR3 sequence is 13 residues long. Germline trimming cut 2 bases from V and 8 bases from J; bases unmatched to any gene: 6. Germline CDR1 reads SGDLS; CDR2 reads YYNGEE.

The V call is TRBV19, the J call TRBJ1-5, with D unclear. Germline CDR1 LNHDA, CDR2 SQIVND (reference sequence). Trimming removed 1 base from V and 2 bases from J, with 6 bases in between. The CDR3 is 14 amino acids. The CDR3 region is CASSIVSGNQPQHF. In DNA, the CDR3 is TGTGCCAGTAGTATAGTCTCCGGCAATCAGCCCCAGCATTTT.